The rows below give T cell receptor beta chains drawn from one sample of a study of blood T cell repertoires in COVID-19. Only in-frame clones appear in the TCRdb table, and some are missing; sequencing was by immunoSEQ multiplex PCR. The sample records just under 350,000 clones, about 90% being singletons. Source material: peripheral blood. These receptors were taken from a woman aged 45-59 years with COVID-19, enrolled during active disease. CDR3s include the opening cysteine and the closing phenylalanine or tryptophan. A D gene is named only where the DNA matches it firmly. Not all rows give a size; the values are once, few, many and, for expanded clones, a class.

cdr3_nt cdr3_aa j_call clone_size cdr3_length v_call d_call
TGTGCCAGCAGCTTATTGGAGGCGGCCTTCTACAATGAGCAGTTCTTC CASSLLEAAFYNEQFF TRBJ2-1 . 16 TRBV7-9 .
TGTGCCAGCAGTCGGGACAGGGACACTGAAGCTTTCTTT CASSRDRDTEAFF TRBJ1-1 . 13 TRBV6-5 TRBD1
TGTGCCACCAGTGATGCGACAGCCACCGGGGAGCTGTTTTTT CATSDATATGELFF TRBJ2-2 few 14 TRBV24-1 .
TGTGCCACCAGCAGAGACTCTAATAATTCACCCCTCCACTTT CATSRDSNNSPLHF TRBJ1-6 . 14 TRBV15 .
TGTGCCAGCTCACCAGCAGCGGGAAAGGACTACGAGCAGTACTTC CASSPAAGKDYEQYF TRBJ2-7 . 15 TRBV18 TRBD2
TGCAGCGTTGGGACGGGAGGCGGCTATGGCTACACCTTC CSVGTGGGYGYTF TRBJ1-2 . 13 TRBV29-1 .
TGCAGCGTTCCCCCTGGACTAGCGGGAGGTATTAATGAGCAGTTCTTC CSVPPGLAGGINEQFF TRBJ2-1 . 16 TRBV29-1 TRBD2
TGTGCCAGCGTTAAGGGTGCGGGGACCTTGGGCTACACCTTC CASVKGAGTLGYTF TRBJ1-2 . 14 TRBV6-5 .
TGTGCCAGCAGCCGACAGGGGGCTGGAAACACCATATATTTT CASSRQGAGNTIYF TRBJ1-3 . 14 TRBV11-2 TRBD1
TGTGCCAGCAGTTACACGGGGGGAAACAATCAGCCCCAGCATTTT CASSYTGGNNQPQHF TRBJ1-5 . 15 TRBV5-5 .
TGTGCCAGCAGCTTGGGTCGCGGGAGAGGGACTGAAGCTTTCTTT CASSLGRGRGTEAFF TRBJ1-1 few 15 TRBV5-4 .
TGTGCCAGCATCGGGGGGATGAGAGATGCTTTCTTT CASIGGMRDAFF TRBJ1-1 . 12 TRBV6-5 .
TGTGCCAGCACCGTGGGACAGACCAGCTATGGCTACACCTTC CASTVGQTSYGYTF TRBJ1-2 . 14 TRBV2 TRBD1
TGTGCCAGCATCCTGACTAGCAGGGCGAACACCGGGGAGCTGTTTTTT CASILTSRANTGELFF TRBJ2-2 once 16 TRBV11-3 TRBD2
TGTGCCAGCAGTGACGCGACAGGGGTCTATGGCTACACCTTC CASSDATGVYGYTF TRBJ1-2 . 14 TRBV6-4 TRBD1
TGTGCCAGCAGCTTGGCGGCGGCCTATCAGCCCCAGCATTTT CASSLAAAYQPQHF TRBJ1-5 . 14 TRBV5-6 .
TGTGCCAGCAGTTACCAGACAGCAAACTATGGCTACACCTTC CASSYQTANYGYTF TRBJ1-2 . 14 TRBV6-5 .
TGTGCCAGCAGCCAAAGCTGGGGATTCAGGGATAACACCGGGGAGCTGTTTTTT CASSQSWGFRDNTGELFF TRBJ2-2 . 18 TRBV3-1/TRBV3-2 .
TGTGCCAGCAGCTCACCGGTAGGAGACTCTGGGGCCAACGTCCTGACTTTC CASSSPVGDSGANVLTF TRBJ2-6 . 17 TRBV5-6 .
TGTGCCAGCAGCCAAATTTCCAGCGGGAGACCAACAGATACGCAGTATTTT CASSQISSGRPTDTQYF TRBJ2-3 . 17 TRBV4-2 TRBD2
TGTGCCAGCAGCTTAGGGCAAGGGGACAGATATGAAAAACTGTTTTTT CASSLGQGDRYEKLFF TRBJ1-4 few 16 TRBV7-9 TRBD1
TGTGCCAGCTCCGGACAGGTTCGTGGCTACACCTTC CASSGQVRGYTF TRBJ1-2 . 12 TRBV28 TRBD1
TGTGCCAGCAGCGCCGGACTATCAGGTGGCTACACCTTC CASSAGLSGGYTF TRBJ1-2 . 13 TRBV6-4 .
TGTGCCAGTAGTATGGGGACAGGGGCGCTGTACGAGCAGTACTTC CASSMGTGALYEQYF TRBJ2-7 . 15 TRBV19 TRBD1
TGTGCCAGCAGCTTAATTCCAGCGGGAGTAGGTGGGGCAGATACGCAGTATTTT CASSLIPAGVGGADTQYF TRBJ2-3 . 18 TRBV7-3 TRBD2
TGTGCCAGCAGTTTCAGGGGGCTCGGGGAGCTGTTTTTT CASSFRGLGELFF TRBJ2-2 . 13 TRBV6-5 TRBD1
TGTGCCAGTAGGGAGGGACAGAGCTCTGGAAACACCATATATTTT CASREGQSSGNTIYF TRBJ1-3 few 15 TRBV19 TRBD1
TGCGCCAGCAGTGAGTCCAGGACAGGGCGCGACACTGAAGCTTTCTTT CASSESRTGRDTEAFF TRBJ1-1 few 16 TRBV10-1 TRBD1
TGTGCCAGCTCACCACCGGGGCAGGGCTTTACAGGTCAGCCCCAGCATTTT CASSPPGQGFTGQPQHF TRBJ1-5 once 17 TRBV18 .
TGTGCCAGCAGTGAACGCGACAGGGATAGGCCCCAGCATTTT CASSERDRDRPQHF TRBJ1-5 few 14 TRBV25-1 TRBD1
TGTGCCAGCATGGGCCTAAATGAGCAGTTCTTC CASMGLNEQFF TRBJ2-1 . 11 TRBV7-2 .
TGTGCCAGCAGGGCTGGAGTGAGCACTGAAGCTTTCTTT CASRAGVSTEAFF TRBJ1-1 . 13 TRBV6-5 .
TGTGCCACCAGTGATCGACAGGGGTGGGGCACCGGGGAGCTGTTTTTT CATSDRQGWGTGELFF TRBJ2-2 . 16 TRBV24-1 TRBD1
TGCGCCAGCAGCTTGGGTAGGGGGAGGGCGGCAGATACGCAGTATTTT CASSLGRGRAADTQYF TRBJ2-3 . 16 TRBV5-1 .
TGTGCCAGCAGCCAAGAGTTTAGAGGGAACACTGAAGCTTTCTTT CASSQEFRGNTEAFF TRBJ1-1 . 15 TRBV4-2 .
TGCGCCAGCAGCCAAGTCTCGGGGGGCACAGATACGCAGTATTTT CASSQVSGGTDTQYF TRBJ2-3 . 15 TRBV4-3 .
TGCGCCAGCAGCGTTTCGGGGGGCTGGGCTGAAGCTTTCTTT CASSVSGGWAEAFF TRBJ1-1 . 14 TRBV5-1 .
TGTGCCACCAGTGATCAAAGCGGGAGGGCGAGGAATGAGCAGTTCTTC CATSDQSGRARNEQFF TRBJ2-1 . 16 TRBV24-1 TRBD2
TGTGCCAGCAGTTACAGTACAGGGGGCACCGGGGAGCTGTTTTTT CASSYSTGGTGELFF TRBJ2-2 . 15 TRBV6-5 TRBD1
TGCGCCAGCAGCGCTTGGGGGGGCGGCGGGTCCTACACAGATACGCAGTATTTT CASSAWGGGGSYTDTQYF TRBJ2-3 . 18 TRBV5-1 .
TGTGCCAGCTCACCCCCCCAGGGGGCTTCCCGCGAGCAGTACTTC CASSPPQGASREQYF TRBJ2-7 . 15 TRBV18 TRBD1
TGTGCCAGCAGTGGTACAAGGGGCTCTGGAAACACCATATATTTT CASSGTRGSGNTIYF TRBJ1-3 . 15 TRBV27 .
TGTGCCAGCTCCCCACAACAAATCGGGTATGGCTACACCTTC CASSPQQIGYGYTF TRBJ1-2 . 14 TRBV18 .
TGTGCCTGGAGTGTTGGACAGGGGATGAACACTGAAGCTTTCTTT CAWSVGQGMNTEAFF TRBJ1-1 . 15 TRBV30 TRBD1
TGTGCCAGCAGCTTAGGGCTAGCGGGGGTCTACAATGAGCAGTTCTTC CASSLGLAGVYNEQFF TRBJ2-1 . 16 TRBV7-9 TRBD2
TGTGCCACCAGCGATAATAATCGGGACACCGGGGAGCTGTTTTTT CATSDNNRDTGELFF TRBJ2-2 few 15 TRBV15 .
TGTGCCAGCAGCAGCACTACAGGGTTCGAGCAGTACTTC CASSSTTGFEQYF TRBJ2-7 . 13 TRBV7-9 .
TGTGCCAGTAAGGGGTTAGCCAAAAACATTCAGTACTTC CASKGLAKNIQYF TRBJ2-4 . 13 TRBV19 .
TGTGCCAGCAGTTACAGCGGGAGATCCTACAATGAGCAGTTCTTC CASSYSGRSYNEQFF TRBJ2-1 . 15 TRBV6-5 TRBD2
TGTGCCAGCAGTAGAGCAAGCGCGGGGGGGACTGAAGCTTTCTTT CASSRASAGGTEAFF TRBJ1-1 . 15 TRBV27 .
TGTGCCAGCAGTGAGACAGGGGGCGCGGGGGAGCAGTACTTC CASSETGGAGEQYF TRBJ2-7 . 14 TRBV9 TRBD1
TGTGCCAGCAGCCAATCGGACAGGGGCGGGTATGGCTACACCTTC CASSQSDRGGYGYTF TRBJ1-2 once 15 TRBV3-1/TRBV3-2 TRBD1
TGCAGCGTGATGACTAGCGGGAGTGAGGACACCGGGGAGCTGTTTTTT CSVMTSGSEDTGELFF TRBJ2-2 . 16 TRBV29-1 TRBD2
TGTGCTAGTCGAGAGACAGTGAACACTGAAGCTTTCTTT CASRETVNTEAFF TRBJ1-1 once 13 TRBV12-5 .